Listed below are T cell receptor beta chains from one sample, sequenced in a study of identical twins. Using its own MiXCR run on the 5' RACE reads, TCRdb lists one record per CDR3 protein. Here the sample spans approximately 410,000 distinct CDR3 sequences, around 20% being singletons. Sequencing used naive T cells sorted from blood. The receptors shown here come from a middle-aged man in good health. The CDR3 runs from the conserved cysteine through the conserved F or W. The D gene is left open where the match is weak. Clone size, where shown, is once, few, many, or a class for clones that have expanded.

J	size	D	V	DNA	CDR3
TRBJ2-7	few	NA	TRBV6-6	TGTGCCAGCAGTTACGAACTAGGCGAGCAGTACTTC	CASSYELGEQYF
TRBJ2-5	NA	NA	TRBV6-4	TGTGCCAGCAGTCGACAGGAAGGGGAGACCCAGTACTTC	CASSRQEGETQYF
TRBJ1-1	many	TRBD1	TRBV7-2	TGTGCCAGCAGCTTAGAGGCAGGGGGATGGACTGAAGCTTTCTTT	CASSLEAGGWTEAFF
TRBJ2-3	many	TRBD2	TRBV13	TGTGCCAGCAGCTTCCCTAGCGGGCCCAGCACAGATACGCAGTATTTT	CASSFPSGPSTDTQYF
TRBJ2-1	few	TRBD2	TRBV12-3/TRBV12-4	TGTGCCATGACGCGGGGGGCCCGGAGCAATGAGCAGTTCTTC	CAMTRGARSNEQFF
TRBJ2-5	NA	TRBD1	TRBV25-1	TGTGCCAGCAGTGACGGACAGGGGACAGAGACCCAGTACTTC	CASSDGQGTETQYF
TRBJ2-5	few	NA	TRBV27	TGTGCCAGCAGTTTGACGGCCCCAGGAGACGGGACCCAGTACTTC	CASSLTAPGDGTQYF
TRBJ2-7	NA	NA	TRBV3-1	TGTGCCAGCAGCCTCAGCGACCACTACGAGCAGTACTTC	CASSLSDHYEQYF
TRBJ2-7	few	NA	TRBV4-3	TGCGCCAGCAGCCCAGTCGAGGGGGTGCCCTCCTACGAGCAGTACTTC	CASSPVEGVPSYEQYF
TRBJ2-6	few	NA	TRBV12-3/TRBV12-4	TGTGCCAGCAGCCAAAGGGGGGCTGGGGCCAACGTCCTGACTTTC	CASSQRGAGANVLTF
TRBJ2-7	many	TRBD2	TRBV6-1	TGTGCCAGCAGTCTAGGGAGGGGCTCCTACGAGCAGTACTTC	CASSLGRGSYEQYF